This T cell receptor (beta chain) comes out of a study of cytomegalovirus exposure and HLA in healthy donors (dated by TCRdb to the late 2010s). Regarding the study in general: An earlier analysis of 587 of the donors reported 276 Gb of sequence data and roughly 120 million unique TCR beta sequences obtained from about 170 million T cells. The later analysis used no new phenotypic data to find candidate immune exposures, relying instead on TCR beta sequences and their occurrence across donors. A later genetic analysis used genome-wide SNP genotypes for about 65% of the 666 donors, treating that subset as a discovery cohort. The number of typed donors differed by locus: roughly 620-630 for A, B, C, DRB1 and DQB1; 500 to 550 for DQA1; 606 for DPA1; and around 490 for DPB1. An earlier analysis of fewer than 700 of the donors applied high-throughput TCR beta sequencing to assess whether each TCR beta V gene segment acted as functional or pseudogenic. Because of strong linkage in the cohort, 5 or 6 DR-DQ haplotypes were treated as single units for association and clustering. In addition to the first cohort of around 670 subjects, a separate validation cohort of around 110 different subjects was used. The study aimed to test whether cataloging public T cell receptors could reveal signatures of past pathogen exposure. In a later analysis, previously published TCR beta repertoires from several hundred donors were re-analyzed and high-resolution HLA genotyping was added so that TCR occurrence patterns could be studied. High-throughput TCR immunosequencing, statistical association of individual TCRs with disease status, and machine learning were combined to predict cytomegalovirus infection status. Among around 400 genotyped donors of the cohort, an average of around 250,000 unique TCR beta nucleotide sequences was sequenced per donor, of which about 18% were non-productive. Donor age, sex, ethnicity and CMV serostatus were compiled together with the repertoire data. Of the roughly 400 genotyped donors, about 80% fell in the genetic ancestry cluster associated with self-reported Caucasian donors. Both class I and class II loci were covered by HLA typing, at four-digit resolution. Around 320 gigabases of sequencing data and approximately 80 million unique TCR sequences were included in an early release covering roughly 600 HLA-typed donors. The study profiled the T cell repertoires of about 720 subjects by immunosequencing and related them to cytomegalovirus serostatus. Every discovery cohort repertoire had been produced on one sequencing platform.

Library construction relied on the immunoSEQ multiplex PCR assay. For the multiplex PCR, a mixture combining 60 forward primers for TCR Vbeta segments and 13 reverse primers for TCR Jbeta segments was used. Amplification of the CDR3 region of rearranged TCR beta genes was performed with a multiplex PCR assay on genomic DNA. On the Illumina HiSeq System, the amplified TCR beta libraries were sequenced as 87-base-pair reads. The authors processed their data as follows. In a later analysis, 80 million or so unique TCR beta chains were counted across the 690 or so repertoires, and about 9.9 million of these chains were shared by at least two donors. To remove PCR and sequencing errors, raw reads were error-corrected and collapsed into unique sequences using a nearest-neighbor algorithm that merged closely related sequences. V, D and J gene segments were assigned by aligning CDR3 sequences to IMGT reference sequences. For a sequence to be retained, a match of at least six nucleotides to both a V gene segment and a J gene segment was required. Rearrangements were classified as productive when the CDR3 lacked stop codons and remained in frame with V and J, and all other rearrangements were classified as non-productive. Following IMGT convention, CDR3 was defined as the stretch from the second conserved V-encoded cysteine up to the conserved J-encoded phenylalanine. The earlier analysis of about 570 of the donors excluded any sequence lacking an unambiguous match to a single V gene segment. An earlier analysis of several hundred of the donors classified V segments as functional when productive rearrangements were above 56.7% and as segregating when the standard deviation between donors was above 5%. A statistical classification framework was developed to diagnose cytomegalovirus status using the catalog of TCR beta chain sequences. A later analysis assigned V and J genes by comparing TCR nucleotide sequences with IMGT/GENE-DB human TR gene sequences. In a later analysis, CDR3 sequences and most-parsimonious VDJ recombination scenarios were assigned using the TCRdist pipeline. In a later analysis, every TCR beta chain was defined by the combination of its CDR3 amino acid sequence and its V-gene family, and reads without a unique V-gene family were dropped. A later analysis removed 500 to 650 highly shared, low-generation-probability nucleotide sequences to deal with suspected cross-contamination and a sequencing artifact. In a later analysis, a clonal expansion index for each public chain was calculated from normalized within-repertoire ranks of inferred template counts. In a later analysis, generation probabilities were computed with a VDJ recombination model fitted to out-of-frame rearrangements, and the resulting probabilities were checked against IGoR. In a later analysis, hypergeometric tests were used to score TCR-TCR, TCR-HLA and TCR-CMV co-occurrence, with a repertoire-size bias correction applied to TCR pairs. To estimate false discovery rates, a later analysis permuted the HLA or CMV assignments 20 times. In a later analysis, co-occurring TCRs were grouped with DBSCAN, and TCRdist sequence similarity was added when clustering was performed within HLA-allele-positive subsets. Repertoires with fewer than 30,000 or more than 120,000 public chains, plus five repertoires with anomalous nucleotide sharing, were excluded from co-occurrence clustering. TCRdb took over this immuneACCESS table, retaining in-frame rearrangements with V and J assigned. Such tables are incomplete; in checked studies, under half of the missing clones stem from an unresolved V gene, and the remainder is unexplained. The DNA gave D and trimming, while V, J and clone size come from that table. Within this sample are 55,000 to 85,000 clones, with 72% of them counted one time only. Roughly an eighth of the sample is held by the ten biggest clonotypes.

The cohort was made up of several hundred healthy bone marrow donors. Cohort members were all nominally healthy when sampled, although unrecorded immune exposures were likely present. The donor was CMV seropositive and was included in the group of some 290 seropositive cohort members. Each donor provided a peripheral blood sample, and peripheral blood mononuclear cells were used for TCR beta sequencing. The Qiagen DNeasy Blood Extraction Kit was used to extract genomic DNA from the blood cell samples. A word on this clone: Its antigen specificity is not known. No much larger clone is present one base from it, and per-base qualities are unavailable.

The CDR3 numbers 16 residues from cysteine through phenylalanine. Kept here is only the CDR3 DNA, which spans 48 bases and is read in frame from base 1. V is trimmed back by 3 bases and J by 0 bases, and the junction contains 4 bases that no gene match accounts for. From the germline V gene, CDR1 is WSHSY and CDR2 is SAAADI. Broad study findings and their caveats: Several of the top co-occurrence clusters appeared to be linked to parvovirus B19, influenza, CMV and Epstein-Barr virus, according to a later analysis. At a false discovery rate of 0.05, a later analysis linked 15,000 to 20,000 TCR beta sequences to specific HLA alleles. In vitro tests confirmed that a few of the cytomegalovirus-associated TCR beta chains recognize cytomegalovirus antigens. It was suggested by the authors that the approach could potentially be generalized to other disease states and immunological phenotypes. Because counts were too low, about 18 rarely observed V segments, including chromosome 9 orphons, were excluded from the earlier analysis of around 590 of the donors. Assigning TCR associations to individual alleles was difficult when HLA alleles, especially DR and DQ, strongly co-occurred. A later analysis found that TCR association rates varied across HLA loci, with DRB1 alleles showing the most associated TCRs and HLA-C alleles the fewest. While some public TCRs were present in many individuals, most TCR sequences turned up only very rarely across donors. An association between a missense DCLRE1C variant and V-gene and J-gene trimming of TCR beta chains was found in a later genetic analysis and replicated in an independent cohort. A further reported finding was that TCR beta sequences accurately predicted the HLA-A and HLA-B alleles for most subjects in the first cohort. A later genetic analysis reported fewer N-insertions in productive TCRs among donors in an Asian-associated ancestry cluster than the roughly 670-donor mean. A cluster of highly shared sequence variants was judged likely to be a technical artifact of the sequencing pipeline. An earlier analysis of roughly 570 of the donors showed that most TCR beta V segments appeared in productive rearrangements either about 87% or about 30% of the time, which broadly matched IMGT annotations. The 87-base-pair reads could not distinguish some IMGT-functional V segments, including TRBV6-2 and TRBV6-3, so those segments were excluded. The study listed over 150 TCR beta chains as associated with cytomegalovirus. A later analysis found that most CMV-associated TCR beta chains appeared HLA-restricted, with HLA associations seemingly driven largely by CMV exposure. In both the original and validation cohorts, the classifier was reported to diagnose cytomegalovirus status with high specificity and sensitivity. Linkage disequilibrium might explain the correlated functional status among segregating V segments, but an unknown experimental factor could not be excluded. The only immune exposure information available for the cohort was CMV serostatus. Compared with equally common non-associated chains, HLA-associated TCR beta chains in a later analysis were more clonally expanded and had lower generation probabilities. Sequencing depth was assumed to be roughly uniform across donors in the presence/absence analyses, though that assumption may not hold. This cohort had only TCR beta chains sequenced, and the lack of alpha or paired-chain data limited which features could be detected. HLA typing was unavailable for some donors at each locus, so association tests used only the typed subset.

The sequence derives from a middle-aged woman in good health and CMV-seropositive. The sequenced sample was PBMCs. The chain is made from TRBV10-2 and TRBJ2-7; 11 bases in the junction line up with TRBD2. Here is the DNA: TGCGCCAGCAGTGATAGACTAGCGGGGAGCTCCTACGAGCAGTACTTC. Translated, this is CASSDRLAGSSYEQYF.